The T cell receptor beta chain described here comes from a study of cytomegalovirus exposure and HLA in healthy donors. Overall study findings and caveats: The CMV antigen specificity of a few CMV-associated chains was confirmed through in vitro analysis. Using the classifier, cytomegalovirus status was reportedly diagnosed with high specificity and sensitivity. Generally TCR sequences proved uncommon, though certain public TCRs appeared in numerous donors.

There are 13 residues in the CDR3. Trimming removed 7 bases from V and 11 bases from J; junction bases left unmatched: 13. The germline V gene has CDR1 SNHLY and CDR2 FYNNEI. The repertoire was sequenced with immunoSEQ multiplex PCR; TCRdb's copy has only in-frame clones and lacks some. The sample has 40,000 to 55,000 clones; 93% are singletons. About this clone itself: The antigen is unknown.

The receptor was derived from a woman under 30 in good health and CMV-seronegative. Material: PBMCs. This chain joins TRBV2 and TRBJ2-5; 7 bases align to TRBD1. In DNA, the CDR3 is TGTGCCAGCACCCTGGGACAGCCCTTGGAGCAGTACTTC. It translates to CASTLGQPLEQYF.